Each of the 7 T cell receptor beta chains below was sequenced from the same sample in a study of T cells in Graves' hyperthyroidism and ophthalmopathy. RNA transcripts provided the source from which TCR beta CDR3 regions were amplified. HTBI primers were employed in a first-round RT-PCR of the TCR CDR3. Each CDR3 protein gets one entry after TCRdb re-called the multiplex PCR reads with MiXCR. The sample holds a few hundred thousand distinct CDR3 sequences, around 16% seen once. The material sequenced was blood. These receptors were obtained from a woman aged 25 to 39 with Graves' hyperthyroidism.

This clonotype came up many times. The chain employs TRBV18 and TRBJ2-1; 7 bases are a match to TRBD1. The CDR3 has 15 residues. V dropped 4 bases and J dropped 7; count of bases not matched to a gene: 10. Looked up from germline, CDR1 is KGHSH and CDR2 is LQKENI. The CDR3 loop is CASSREQGIRNEQFF. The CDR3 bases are TGTGCCAGCTCACGGGAACAGGGGATCAGGAATGAGCAGTTCTTC. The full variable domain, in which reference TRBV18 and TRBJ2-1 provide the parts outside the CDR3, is NAGVMQNPRHLVRRRGQEARLRCSPMKGHSHVYWYRQLPEEGLKFMVYLQKENIIDESGMPKERFSAEFPKEGPSILRIQQVVRGDSAAYFCASSREQGIRNEQFFGPGTRLTVL.

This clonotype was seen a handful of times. CDR3 bases: TGTGCCAGCTCTGGACAGGGTATGCCAGATACGCAGTATTTT. Residues: CASSGQGMPDTQYF. The chain carries TRBV18 and TRBJ2-3, with TRBD1 matching 8 bases. The length of the CDR3 is 14 residues. The junction had 6 bases not matched to a gene; V was cut back by 6 bases and J by 4 bases. Germline assignment: CDR1 KGHSH and CDR2 LQKENI.

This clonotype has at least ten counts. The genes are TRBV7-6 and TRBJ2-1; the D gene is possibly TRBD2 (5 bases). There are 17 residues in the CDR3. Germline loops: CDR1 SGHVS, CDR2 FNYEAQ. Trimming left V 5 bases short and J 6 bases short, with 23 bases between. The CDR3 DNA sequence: TGTGCCAGCAGCGCGATCCTGAGAGCGGACCGGCCCAATGAGCAGTTCTTC. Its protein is CASSAILRADRPNEQFF.

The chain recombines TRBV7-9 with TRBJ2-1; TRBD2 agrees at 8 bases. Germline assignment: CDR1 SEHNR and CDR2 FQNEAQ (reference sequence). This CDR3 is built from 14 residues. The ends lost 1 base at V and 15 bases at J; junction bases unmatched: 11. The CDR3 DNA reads TGTGCCAGCAGCTTAGGAACGGCTAGCGGGCCGACGTTCTTC. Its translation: CASSLGTASGPTFF. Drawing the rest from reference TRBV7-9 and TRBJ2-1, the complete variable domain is DTGVSQNPRHKITKRGQNVTFRCDPISEHNRLYWYRQTLGQGPEFLTYFQNEAQLEKSRLLSDRFSAERPKGSFSTLEIQRTEQGDSAMYLCASSLGTASGPTFFGPGTRLTVL.

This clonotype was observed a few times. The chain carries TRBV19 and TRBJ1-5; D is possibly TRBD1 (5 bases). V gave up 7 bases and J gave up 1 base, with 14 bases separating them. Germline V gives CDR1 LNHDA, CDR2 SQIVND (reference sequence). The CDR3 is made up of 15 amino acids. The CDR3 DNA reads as TGTGCCAGTACCAAACGGACACTAAGCAATCAGCCCCAGCATTTT. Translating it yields CASTKRTLSNQPQHF.

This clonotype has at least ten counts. The CDR3 sequence is CASSLPGEVNTEAFF. DNA of the CDR3: TGTGCCAGCAGTTTACCAGGGGAGGTGAACACTGAAGCTTTCTTT. The chain joins TRBV28 to TRBJ1-1; perhaps TRBD1 as D (6 bases). This CDR3 contains 15 residues. CDR1 is MDHEN, CDR2 SYDVKM, per germline. V shed 2 bases and J shed 0 bases, with 10 bases lying between them. Complete variable domain (other parts from reference TRBV28 and TRBJ1-1): DVKVTQSSRYLVKRTGEKVFLECVQDMDHENMFWYRQDPGLGLRLIYFSYDVKMKEKGDIPEGYSVSREKKERFSLILESASTNQTSMYLCASSLPGEVNTEAFFGQGTRLTVV.

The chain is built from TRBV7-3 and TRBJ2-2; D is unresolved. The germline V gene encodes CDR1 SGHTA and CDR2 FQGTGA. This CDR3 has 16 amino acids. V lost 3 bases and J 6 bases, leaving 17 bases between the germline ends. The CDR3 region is CASSLADISLPGELFF. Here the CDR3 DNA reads TGTGCCAGCAGCTTGGCCGACATCAGCCTCCCCGGGGAGCTGTTTTTT.